This T cell receptor (beta chain) stems from a study of CD8+ T cells in alopecia areata. Treatment: oral pan-JAK inhibitor, 5-10 mg twice daily. V lost 3 bases, J lost 4 bases, and 9 bases lay in between. The CDR3 extends over 13 amino acids. From germline, CDR1 is MDHEN and CDR2 SYDVKM. Extracted from the samples, RNA was reverse transcribed into cDNA to serve as the sequencing template. TCRdb's copy holds only in-frame clones and misses some; the assay was immunoSEQ multiplex PCR. In the table there are hundreds of thousands of clones, roughly 64% of which are singletons. Of note for this clone: No antigen is known for it. This may be a read error, as it is one base from a much larger clone.

Points from the study as a whole: Amid tofacitinib therapy, many expanded lesional clones stayed present in scalp and blood. Higher clonality was seen in lesional scalp than in normal scalp, especially in alopecia totalis/universalis.

The clonotype comes from a human donor with alopecia areata. The rearrangement links TRBV28 to TRBJ2-5; D ambiguous. This sample comprised CD4+ T cells sorted from blood, obtained at week 24, from a patient treated with tofacitinib. DNA for the CDR3: TGTGCCAGCAGTTTTTGCAGAGTAGAGACCCAGTACTTC. Its protein is CASSFCRVETQYF. Variable domain in full (rest from reference TRBV28 and TRBJ2-5): DVKVTQSSRYLVKRTGEKVFLECVQDMDHENMFWYRQDPGLGLRLIYFSYDVKMKEKGDIPEGYSVSREKKERFSLILESASTNQTSMYLCASSFCRVETQYFGPGTRLLVL.